The clone carrying this T cell receptor beta chain was seen ten or more times. Its matching antigen is unknown. The CDR3 covers 14 residues. Germline V gives CDR1 SGHTA, CDR2 FQGNSA. Trimming shortened V by 5 bases and J by 8 bases, and 16 bases separated the two germline ends. From the reads, TCRdb called clonotypes with MiXCR, one entry per CDR3 protein. Here the sample spans around 770,000 distinct CDR3 sequences, around 29% being singletons. These data originate in a study of T cell repertoires in cytomegalovirus infection. Study-level information: Public signatures in TCR beta pointed to CMV infection and matching HLA type.

Overall study findings and caveats: The ex vivo response was dominated by HLA-C-restricted CMV-specific TCR beta clonotypes.

Source: cultured CD8+ T cells from PBMCs, taken from culture after CMV antigen stimulation. The TCR sequence derives from a human donor in good health (CMV status not recorded). Some clones in this sample may be carry-over from other donors' samples. The V and J genes are TRBV7-2 and TRBJ2-1; D is ambiguous. Here the CDR3 reads CASSISIEGDEQFF. CDR3 sequence (DNA): TGTGCCAGCAGCATCAGTATAGAAGGCGATGAGCAGTTCTTC. Using reference TRBV7-2 and TRBJ2-1 for the parts outside the CDR3, the full variable domain is GAGVSQSPSNKVTEKGKDVELRCDPISGHTALYWYRQSLGQGLEFLIYFQGNSAPDKSGLPSDRFSAERTGGSVSTLTIQRTQQEDSAVYLCASSISIEGDEQFFGPGTRLTVL.